Listed below are T cell receptor beta chains from one sample, sequenced in a study of human T cells and chemical hapten exposure. A single record per CDR3 protein comes from TCRdb applying MiXCR to the 5' RACE reads. The sample includes about 110,000 distinct CDR3 sequences, 15% to 20% of them seen just once. These receptors originate from a human donor in good health. CDR3s include the opening cysteine and the closing phenylalanine or tryptophan. The order of the fields is J gene, D gene, clone size, V gene, CDR3 DNA, CDR3 protein. The D gene is left open where the match is weak. Only part of the rows carry a size: once, few, many, or a class if the clone is expanded.

>TRBJ2-5|TRBD2|few|TRBV4-1
TGCGCCAGCAGCCTAGGACTAGCGGGAGGGCGCGTACAAGAGACCCAGTACTTC
CASSLGLAGGRVQETQYF
>TRBJ2-3|NA|NA|TRBV20-1
TGCAGTGCTAGAGATCAGGGGCTAGCCACAGATACGCAGTATTTT
CSARDQGLATDTQYF
>TRBJ2-7|TRBD2|few|TRBV7-2
TGTGCCAGCAGCTTGAGCGGGACCCTCCTGCGAGAGCAGTACTTC
CASSLSGTLLREQYF
>TRBJ2-1|NA|NA|TRBV5-1
TGCGCCAGCCGACTGGAGCCTAGCTCCTACAATGAGCAGTTCTTC
CASRLEPSSYNEQFF
>TRBJ1-5|NA|few|TRBV20-1
TGCAGTGCTAGCAGGATCAATCAGCCCCAGCATTTT
CSASRINQPQHF
>TRBJ2-7|NA|few|TRBV30
TGTGCCTGGAGCGACTTCGGTACAGCAGCCTACGAGCAGTACTTC
CAWSDFGTAAYEQYF
>TRBJ2-5|NA|NA|TRBV6-2/TRBV6-3
TGTGCCAGCCAGGGGGGACGACAAGAGACCCAGTACTTC
CASQGGRQETQYF
>TRBJ1-1|NA|NA|TRBV25-1
TGTGCCAGCAGTGATCGACTTGTTGGCAGGCCCACCCACACTGAAGCTTTCTTT
CASSDRLVGRPTHTEAFF
>TRBJ2-1|NA|few|TRBV10-3
TGTGCCATCAGTGGGCAGATGGGCTACAATGAGCAGTTCTTC
CAISGQMGYNEQFF
>TRBJ2-3|TRBD2|NA|TRBV9
TGTGCCAGCAGCGCCGGGACTAGCGGTTTCACAGATACGCAGTATTTT
CASSAGTSGFTDTQYF
>TRBJ1-4|NA|NA|TRBV7-8
TGTGCCAGCAGCCCCCCGGGGGGCGGTGAAAAACTGTTTTTT
CASSPPGGGEKLFF
>TRBJ2-3|NA|once|TRBV12-3/TRBV12-4
TGTGCCAGCACCGCCGGACTGGCCACCGGAGTGCAGTATTTT
CASTAGLATGVQYF
>TRBJ2-7|NA|few|TRBV5-1
TGCGCCAGCAGCTTGCGGACCCGCGGATTCACCTACGAGCAGTACTTC
CASSLRTRGFTYEQYF
>TRBJ2-2|NA|few|TRBV7-8
TGTGCCAGCAGCCCTAGTGGGACCAACACCGGGGAGCTGTTTTTT
CASSPSGTNTGELFF
>TRBJ1-5|NA|NA|TRBV24-1
TGTGCCACCAGTGATTTCTCTTATCCGTGCGAGGGCCATCAGCCCCAGCATTTT
CATSDFSYPCEGHQPQHF
>TRBJ2-5|TRBD2|few|TRBV6-5
TGTGCCAGCAGCCTAATAGCGGGAGAAGAGACCCAGTACTTC
CASSLIAGEETQYF
>TRBJ1-5|NA|few|TRBV7-6
TGTGCCAGCAGCTTCAGTAGCCTGGGCAATCAGCCCCAGCATTTT
CASSFSSLGNQPQHF
>TRBJ1-5|NA|few|TRBV3-1
TGTGCCAGCAGTTCCACAGGGTCTATCGGTCAGCCCCAGCATTTT
CASSSTGSIGQPQHF
>TRBJ1-1|TRBD1|NA|TRBV29-1
TGCAGCGTTGAAATCGGGACAGGCAGCCCTGAAGCTTTCTTT
CSVEIGTGSPEAFF
>TRBJ2-3|NA|NA|TRBV7-2
TGTGCCAGCAGCTTAGGCGCGCCAGATACGCAGTATTTT
CASSLGAPDTQYF
>TRBJ2-3|NA|few|TRBV6-6
TGTGCCAGCAAGGGGGGCACAGATACGCAGTATTTT
CASKGGTDTQYF
>TRBJ1-4|NA|few|TRBV5-1
TGCGCCAGCGGAAAGCACAGGGCGCAAGGGGAAAAACTGTTTTTT
CASGKHRAQGEKLFF
>TRBJ2-4|NA|few|TRBV7-3
TGTGCCAGCAGCTTAGAAGGGGCGCGGGGAAACATTCAGTACTTC
CASSLEGARGNIQYF
>TRBJ1-4|NA|NA|TRBV27
TGTGCCAGCAGTTTTAGGAGGGGAAGGGAAAAACTGTTTTTT
CASSFRRGREKLFF
>TRBJ2-3|NA|few|TRBV14
TGTGCCAGCAGCCAAGGGGCCAAGGCGTATTTT
CASSQGAKAYF